A selection of T cell receptor beta chains follows, all from one sample in a study of T cells in Graves' hyperthyroidism and ophthalmopathy. TCRdb used MiXCR to reprocess the multiplex PCR reads, holding one entry per CDR3 protein. This table has around 800,000 distinct CDR3 sequences, about two fifths appearing once. Source material: blood. All receptors come from a man younger than 35 with Graves' hyperthyroidism. CDR3s include the opening cysteine and the closing phenylalanine or tryptophan. The D gene is left open where the match is weak. Only some rows state a clone size, as once, few, many or a class for expanded clones.

cdr3_aa | cdr3_nt | d_call | clone_size | j_call | v_call
CASSSGLADTYEQYF | TGTGCCAGCAGTTCGGGACTAGCGGATACCTACGAGCAGTACTTC | TRBD2 | once | TRBJ2-7 | TRBV28
CAISESRGQGNYGYTF | TGTGCCATCAGTGAGTCGAGAGGGCAGGGCAACTATGGCTACACCTTC | - | few | TRBJ1-2 | TRBV10-3
CASSFPSQAYEQYF | TGTGCCAGCAGCTTCCCCTCCCAAGCCTACGAGCAGTACTTC | - | - | TRBJ2-7 | TRBV7-8
CASSLGTRLIHEQYF | TGTGCCAGCAGCTTAGGGACACGACTGATCCACGAGCAGTACTTC | - | few | TRBJ2-7 | TRBV7-9
CASSQAGAPYEQYF | TGTGCCAGCAGCCAAGCGGGGGCTCCCTACGAGCAGTACTTC | TRBD2 | few | TRBJ2-7 | TRBV7-2
CASSLEGRVSEAFF | TGCGCCAGCAGCTTGGAGGGCAGGGTTTCTGAAGCTTTCTTT | - | - | TRBJ1-1 | TRBV5-1
CASSTRVVTDTQYF | TGTGCCAGTAGTACCAGAGTCGTCACAGATACGCAGTATTTT | - | - | TRBJ2-3 | TRBV19
CAISGQQGGETQYF | TGTGCCATCAGCGGACAACAAGGGGGGGAGACCCAGTACTTC | - | few | TRBJ2-5 | TRBV10-3
CASSPAPQGLVYNTEAFF | TGTGCCAGCAGCCCCGCCCCACAAGGGTTAGTTTACAACACTGAAGCTTTCTTT | - | - | TRBJ1-1 | TRBV11-2
CASRPVWGDGYGYTF | TGTGCCAGCAGACCGGTGTGGGGAGACGGCTATGGCTACACCTTC | - | - | TRBJ1-2 | TRBV14
CASRSGTETSEQYF | TGTGCCAGCAGATCCGGGACAGAGACCTCCGAGCAGTACTTC | TRBD1 | - | TRBJ2-7 | TRBV6-5
CASSASHTEAFF | TGTGCCAGCAGCGCGAGCCACACTGAAGCTTTCTTT | - | many | TRBJ1-1 | TRBV7-9
CASSFDVKETQYF | TGTGCCAGCAGCTTCGACGTGAAGGAGACCCAGTACTTC | - | - | TRBJ2-5 | TRBV5-4
CASRPLWDQPQHF | TGTGCCAGTAGGCCCCTGTGGGATCAGCCCCAGCATTTT | - | many | TRBJ1-5 | TRBV19
CASSENADQETQYF | TGTGCCAGCAGTGAAAACGCAGATCAAGAGACCCAGTACTTC | - | many | TRBJ2-5 | TRBV2
CASSTSGTTGELFF | TGTGCCAGCAGCACTAGCGGGACCACCGGGGAGCTGTTTTTT | TRBD2 | many | TRBJ2-2 | TRBV9
CAISEVGADTQYF | TGTGCCATCAGTGAAGTCGGGGCAGATACGCAGTATTTT | - | few | TRBJ2-3 | TRBV10-3
CSAPGGVGNQPQHF | TGCAGTGCTCCCGGTGGAGTAGGCAATCAGCCCCAGCATTTT | - | - | TRBJ1-5 | TRBV20-1
CSARDPTEFYGYTF | TGCAGTGCTAGAGATCCCACAGAGTTCTATGGCTACACCTTC | - | few | TRBJ1-2 | TRBV20-1
CASSARTSGRVGRETQYF | TGTGCCAGCAGCGCCCGGACTAGCGGGAGGGTGGGTCGGGAGACCCAGTACTTC | TRBD2 | - | TRBJ2-5 | TRBV10-3
CAISWTPDSNTEAFF | TGTGCCATCAGTTGGACGCCCGATTCGAACACTGAAGCTTTCTTT | - | - | TRBJ1-1 | TRBV10-3
CASSLSWAGQEETQYF | TGTGCCAGCAGCCTCTCCTGGGCAGGACAAGAAGAGACCCAGTACTTC | - | many | TRBJ2-5 | TRBV7-9
CASSGGTGGEQYF | TGTGCCAGCAGCGGGGGGACAGGGGGCGAGCAGTACTTC | TRBD1 | many | TRBJ2-7 | TRBV9
CSAGTPNYGYTF | TGCAGCGCCGGGACCCCCAACTATGGCTACACCTTC | - | - | TRBJ1-2 | TRBV29-1
CASSLADSAYTEAF | TGTGCCAGCAGCTTAGCCGACAGTGCGTACACTGAAGCTTTC | - | - | TRBJ2-6 | TRBV7-6
CASSEGGSAYGYTF | TGTGCCAGCAGTGAAGGAGGGTCCGCCTATGGCTACACCTTC | - | - | TRBJ1-2 | TRBV2
CASSEALWGDGYTF | TGTGCCAGCAGTGAAGCGCTTTGGGGGGATGGCTACACCTTC | - | many | TRBJ1-2 | TRBV2
CASSQGHLSGANVLIF | TGCGCCAGCAGCCAGGGACACCTCTCTGGGGCCAACGTCCTGATTTTC | - | - | TRBJ2-6 | TRBV5-1
CASSQGQGVDEQYF | TGCGCCAGCAGCCAAGGACAGGGGGTGGACGAGCAGTACTTC | TRBD1 | - | TRBJ2-7 | TRBV4-1
CASSLGFGWDQETQYF | TGTGCCAGCAGCTTAGGGTTTGGTTGGGACCAAGAGACCCAGTACTTC | - | many | TRBJ2-5 | TRBV7-8
CASRGRGYTEAFF | TGTGCCAGTCGGGGGAGAGGGTACACTGAAGCTTTCTTT | - | many | TRBJ1-1 | TRBV19
CSVEDGGMGLAYEQYF | TGCAGCGTTGAAGATGGAGGGATGGGACTAGCCTACGAGCAGTACTTC | TRBD2 | few | TRBJ2-7 | TRBV29-1
CATSFGTGVEKLFF | TGTGCCACCAGCTTCGGGACAGGGGTTGAAAAACTGTTTTTT | TRBD1 | - | TRBJ1-4 | TRBV15
CSVERGEVNTEAFF | TGCAGCGTTGAACGCGGGGAGGTGAACACTGAAGCTTTCTTT | - | many | TRBJ1-1 | TRBV29-1
CASSFPPQETQYF | TGCGCCAGCAGCTTCCCCCCTCAAGAGACCCAGTACTTC | - | few | TRBJ2-5 | TRBV5-1
CASSGVEETQYF | TGCGCCAGCAGCGGTGTGGAGGAGACCCAGTACTTC | - | - | TRBJ2-5 | TRBV7-2
CSAGQVDTGRTQYF | TGCAGCGCCGGGCAAGTCGACACAGGACGGACCCAGTACTTC | - | many | TRBJ2-5 | TRBV29-1
CASSPGTVEVFF | TGTGCCAGCAGCCCGGGGACGGTGGAGGTGTTTTTT | - | many | TRBJ1-4 | TRBV7-9
CASRPTGTGRTEAFF | TGTGCCAGCAGACCCACCGGGACGGGGAGGACTGAAGCTTTCTTT | - | few | TRBJ1-1 | TRBV6-5
CASSEGASPVYEQYF | TGTGCCAGCAGTGAAGGGGCCAGTCCCGTATACGAGCAGTACTTC | - | - | TRBJ2-7 | TRBV2
CASSIVQGTGANVLTF | TGTGCCAGTAGTATCGTTCAGGGAACTGGGGCCAACGTCCTGACTTTC | - | few | TRBJ2-6 | TRBV19
CAISGGGSSYEQYF | TGTGCCATCAGTGGCGGCGGGAGCTCCTACGAGCAGTACTTC | TRBD2 | many | TRBJ2-7 | TRBV10-3
CSASIGRSNQPQHF | TGCAGTGCTAGTATAGGGAGGAGCAATCAGCCCCAGCATTTT | - | many | TRBJ1-5 | TRBV20-1
CASSHETGRGYTF | TGTGCCAGCAGCCACGAGACAGGACGGGGCTACACCTTC | - | many | TRBJ1-2 | TRBV7-2
CASRWDAGHQPQHF | TGCGCCAGCAGGTGGGACGCAGGACATCAGCCCCAGCATTTT | - | - | TRBJ1-5 | TRBV5-1
CASSLAGRTDTEAFF | TGCGCCAGCAGCTTGGCCGGCAGGACGGACACTGAAGCTTTCTTT | - | many | TRBJ1-1 | TRBV5-1
CASSLYSNNSPLHF | TGCGCCAGCAGCTTGTACAGCAATAATTCACCCCTCCACTTT | - | - | TRBJ1-6 | TRBV5-1
CASRPGTGKAGELFF | TGTGCCAGCAGGCCCGGGACAGGGAAGGCCGGGGAGCTGTTTTTT | TRBD1 | many | TRBJ2-2 | TRBV2
CSVQGMDEQYF | TGCAGCGTCCAGGGGATGGACGAGCAGTACTTC | - | - | TRBJ2-7 | TRBV29-1
CASGTPDRASEQYF | TGCGCCAGCGGTACGCCGGACAGGGCTAGTGAGCAGTACTTC | TRBD1 | - | TRBJ2-7 | TRBV5-1
CATSAGQGLQETQYF | TGTGCCACCAGTGCGGGACAGGGACTCCAAGAGACCCAGTACTTC | TRBD1 | many | TRBJ2-5 | TRBV24-1